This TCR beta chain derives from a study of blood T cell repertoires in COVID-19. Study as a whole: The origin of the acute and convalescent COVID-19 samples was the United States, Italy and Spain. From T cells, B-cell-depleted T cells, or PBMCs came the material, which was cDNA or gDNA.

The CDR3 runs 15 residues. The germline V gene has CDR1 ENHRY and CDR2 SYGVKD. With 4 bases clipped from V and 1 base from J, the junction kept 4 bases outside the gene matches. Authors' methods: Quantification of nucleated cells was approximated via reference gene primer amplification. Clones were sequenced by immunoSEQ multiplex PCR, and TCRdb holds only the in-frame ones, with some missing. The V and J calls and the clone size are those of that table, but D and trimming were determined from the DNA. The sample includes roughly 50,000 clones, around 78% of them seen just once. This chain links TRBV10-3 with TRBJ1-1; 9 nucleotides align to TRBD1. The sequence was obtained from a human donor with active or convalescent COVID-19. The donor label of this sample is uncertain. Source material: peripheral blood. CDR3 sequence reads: CAISGGQGKNTEAFF. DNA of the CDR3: TGTGCCATCAGTGGCGGACAGGGGAAGAACACTGAAGCTTTCTTT.